This T cell receptor beta chain was observed in a study of vaccination effects on CD4 cells after COVID-19. Whole-study context: Antigen-specific CD4+ T cells were expanded (with viral peptide pools) by the ViraFEST assay ahead of sequencing. Study-wide findings and caveats: The study enrolled few convalescent patients and sampled no early post-infection timepoints.

Isolating CD4+ T cells followed less than 12 days of culture. BNT162b2 vaccine or mRNA-1273 vaccine was given to participants in two doses. Previously uninfected by SARS-CoV-2, the vaccine recipients also showed negative nucleocapsid antibodies. At days 3 and 7, half of the medium was exchanged for IL-2 medium. In regard to this clone: The antigen remains undetermined.

CDR3 size: 16 residues. Trimming stripped 2 bases from V and 0 bases from J, with 14 bases between. Germline V CDR1 and CDR2: MNHNY, SVGAGI (reference sequence). Clones were sequenced by immunoSEQ multiplex PCR, and TCRdb holds only the in-frame ones, with some missing. The table lists approximately 47,000 clones, about three quarters of them singletons, with about 7% in the top ten. The chain carries TRBV6-6 and TRBJ2-7, with D possibly being TRBD1 (6 bases). Sequenced material: CD4+ T cells from PBMCs cultured without peptide, taken after COVID-19 vaccination. The clonotype comes from a human donor who received a COVID-19 vaccine. This CDR3 is CASSYVGGAGSYEQYF. The DNA for the CDR3 is TGTGCCAGCAGTTACGTTGGGGGCGCCGGCTCCTACGAGCAGTACTTC.